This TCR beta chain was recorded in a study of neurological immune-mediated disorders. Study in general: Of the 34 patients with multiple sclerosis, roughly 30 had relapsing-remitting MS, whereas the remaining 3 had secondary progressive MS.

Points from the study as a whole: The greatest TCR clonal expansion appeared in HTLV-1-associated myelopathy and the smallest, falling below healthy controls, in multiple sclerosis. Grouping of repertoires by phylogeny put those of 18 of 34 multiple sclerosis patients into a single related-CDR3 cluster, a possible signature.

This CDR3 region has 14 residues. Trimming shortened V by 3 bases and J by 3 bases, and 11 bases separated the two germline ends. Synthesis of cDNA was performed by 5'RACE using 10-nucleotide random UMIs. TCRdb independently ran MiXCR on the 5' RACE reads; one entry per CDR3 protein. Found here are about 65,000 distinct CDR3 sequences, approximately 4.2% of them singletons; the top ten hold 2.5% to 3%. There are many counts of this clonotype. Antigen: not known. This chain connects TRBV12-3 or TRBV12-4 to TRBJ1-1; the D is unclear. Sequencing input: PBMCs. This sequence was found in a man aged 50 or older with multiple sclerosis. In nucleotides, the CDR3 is TGTGCCAGCAGTTTTCACCCCCGGTACACTGAAGCTTTCTTT. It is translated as CASSFHPRYTEAFF.